This T cell receptor beta chain was identified in a study of T cell responses to AZD1222 COVID-19 vaccine. As to this clone: The antigen is undetermined.

The assay was immunoSEQ multiplex PCR, and TCRdb's table has in-frame clones only and misses some. The table includes some 140,000 clones, roughly 90% detected once. V gave up 5 bases and J gave up 3 bases, with 13 bases separating them. Germline-derived CDR1 and CDR2 are SGHVS and FQNEAQ. The CDR3 loop spans 15 amino acids. General observations from the study: White British ancestry dominated among donors, who included more females, and clonal diversity was possibly underestimated. All repertoire sampling was performed exclusively after the peak T cell response. Distributed over spike, vaccine-associated CD4 TCRs predominated at 160-218 and 743-854.

Sequenced here: peripheral blood, sampled on day 0 of AZD1222 vaccination. The chain uses TRBV7-8 and TRBJ2-2; D gene ambiguous. The clonotype comes from an adult in good health. The CDR3 DNA is TGTGCCAGCAGCCCCTCATTTCACGACACCGGGGAGCTGTTTTTT. Its translation: CASSPSFHDTGELFF.